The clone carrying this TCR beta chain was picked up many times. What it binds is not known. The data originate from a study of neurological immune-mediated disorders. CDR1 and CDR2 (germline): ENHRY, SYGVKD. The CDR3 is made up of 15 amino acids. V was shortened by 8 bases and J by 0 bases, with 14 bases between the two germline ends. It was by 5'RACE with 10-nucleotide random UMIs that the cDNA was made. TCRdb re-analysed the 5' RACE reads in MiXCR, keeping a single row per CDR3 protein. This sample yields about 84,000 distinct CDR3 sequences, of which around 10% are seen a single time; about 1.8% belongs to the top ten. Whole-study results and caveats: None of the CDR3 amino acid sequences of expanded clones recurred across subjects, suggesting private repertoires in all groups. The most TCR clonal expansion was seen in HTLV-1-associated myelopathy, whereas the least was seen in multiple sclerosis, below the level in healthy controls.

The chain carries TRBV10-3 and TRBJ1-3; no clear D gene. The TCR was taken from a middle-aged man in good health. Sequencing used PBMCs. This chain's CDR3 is CAIGKDRVSGNTIYF. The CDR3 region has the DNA TGTGCCATCGGGAAAGACCGCGTCTCTGGAAACACCATATATTTT.